The T cell receptor beta chain under discussion was sequenced for a study of T cells in Graves' hyperthyroidism and ophthalmopathy. There are many counts of this clonotype. RNA transcripts served as the template for amplifying TCR beta CDR3 regions. TCR CDR3 regions were first amplified by RT-PCR with HTBI primers. TCRdb re-analysed the multiplex PCR reads in MiXCR, keeping a single row per CDR3 protein. The sample lists about 400,000 distinct CDR3 sequences, roughly 15% occurring once. Germline V lookup: CDR1 DFQATT, CDR2 SNEGSKA (reference sequence). Losses at the gene ends were 6 bases for V and 0 bases for J; bases not matched to a gene: 8. This CDR3 has 15 residues.

This receptor was obtained from a woman in her sixties or seventies with Graves' ophthalmopathy. The V gene is TRBV20-1, the J gene TRBJ1-5, with TRBD1 identical over 7 bases. The sequencing input was blood. CDR3 coding DNA: TGCAGTGCCGCAGGGGGTGGTAATAGCAATCAGCCCCAGCATTTT. Amino acid sequence: CSAAGGGNSNQPQHF.